These T cell receptor beta chains were read from a single sample in a study of blood T cells in healthy people across ages. MiXCR, applied by TCRdb to the 5' RACE reads, yields one record per CDR3 protein. The profile covers around 1,100,000 distinct CDR3 sequences, with about two fifths appearing a single time and approximately 14% taken by the ten largest. The sequencing sample was made of blood. Receptors were obtained from a man aged 18 to 29 in good health. Each CDR3 is given with its conserved first and last residue. Fields, in order: clone size, V gene, J gene, D gene, CDR3 protein, CDR3 DNA. A D gene is named only where the DNA matches it firmly. Only part of the rows carry a size: once, few, many, or a class if the clone is expanded.

>-|TRBV2|TRBJ1-4|-
CASSVSANGEKLFF
TGTGCCAGCAGTGTATCAGCTAATGGGGAAAAACTGTTTTTT
>-|TRBV4-1|TRBJ1-2|-
CASSQDREGTYPYGYTF
TGCGCCAGCAGCCAAGATAGAGAAGGTACTTACCCCTATGGCTACACCTTC
>-|TRBV20-1|TRBJ1-2|-
CSAPDRPNYGYTF
TGCAGTGCCCCAGACCGTCCTAACTATGGCTACACCTTC
>-|TRBV12-3/TRBV12-4|TRBJ2-7|-
CASSVGVRYEQYF
TGTGCCAGCAGTGTAGGGGTGAGGTACGAGCAGTACTTC
>-|TRBV7-2|TRBJ2-7|TRBD2
CASSSSGGNYNEQYF
TGTGCCAGCAGCAGTAGCGGGGGGAATTACAATGAGCAGTACTTC
>-|TRBV4-1|TRBJ1-2|-
CASSQDLLRQAPWRGYTF
TGCGCCAGCAGCCAAGATCTCCTTCGACAGGCCCCGTGGAGGGGCTACACCTTC
>once|TRBV14|TRBJ1-4|-
CASSLQRGNEKLFF
TGTGCCAGCAGCCTCCAGCGCGGCAATGAAAAACTGTTTTTT
>-|TRBV28|TRBJ2-1|TRBD1
CASSSPDRGLQQFF
TGTGCCAGCAGTTCGCCGGACAGGGGCCTTCAGCAGTTCTTC
>-|TRBV7-2|TRBJ2-3|TRBD2
CASSVSGGAVADTQYF
TGTGCCAGCAGTGTTAGCGGGGGGGCCGTCGCAGATACGCAGTATTTT
>-|TRBV24-1|TRBJ2-1|-
CATSDLNNEQFF
TGTGCCACCAGTGATTTGAACAATGAGCAGTTCTTC
>-|TRBV27|TRBJ1-2|-
CASSPENGRDFNYGYTF
TGTGCCAGCAGTCCCGAGAACGGGAGGGACTTTAACTATGGCTACACCTTC
>-|TRBV2|TRBJ1-3|-
CASNEQGSAGNTIYF
TGTGCCAGCAACGAACAGGGTAGCGCTGGAAACACCATATATTTT
>-|TRBV6-5|TRBJ1-2|-
CASSFGRIYGYTF
TGTGCCAGCAGCTTCGGACGGATCTATGGCTACACCTTC
>-|TRBV4-2|TRBJ2-3|-
CASSQAPGGGGTDTQYF
TGTGCCAGCAGCCAAGCCCCAGGGGGGGGAGGCACAGATACGCAGTATTTT
>-|TRBV4-1|TRBJ2-4|TRBD1
CASSRGTGGLTNIQYF
TGCGCCAGCAGCCGAGGGACAGGGGGGCTTACAAACATTCAGTACTTC
>-|TRBV20-1|TRBJ1-1|-
CSASGQLETEAFF
TGCAGTGCTAGCGGACAGCTGGAAACTGAAGCTTTCTTT
>-|TRBV27|TRBJ2-3|TRBD2
CASSPRGLAGGRYF
TGTGCCAGCAGTCCACGGGGACTAGCGGGGGGGCGGTATTTT
>-|TRBV6-6|TRBJ1-4|TRBD1
CASSPGTGSKKLFF
TGTGCCAGCAGTCCCGGGACAGGGAGTAAAAAACTGTTTTTT